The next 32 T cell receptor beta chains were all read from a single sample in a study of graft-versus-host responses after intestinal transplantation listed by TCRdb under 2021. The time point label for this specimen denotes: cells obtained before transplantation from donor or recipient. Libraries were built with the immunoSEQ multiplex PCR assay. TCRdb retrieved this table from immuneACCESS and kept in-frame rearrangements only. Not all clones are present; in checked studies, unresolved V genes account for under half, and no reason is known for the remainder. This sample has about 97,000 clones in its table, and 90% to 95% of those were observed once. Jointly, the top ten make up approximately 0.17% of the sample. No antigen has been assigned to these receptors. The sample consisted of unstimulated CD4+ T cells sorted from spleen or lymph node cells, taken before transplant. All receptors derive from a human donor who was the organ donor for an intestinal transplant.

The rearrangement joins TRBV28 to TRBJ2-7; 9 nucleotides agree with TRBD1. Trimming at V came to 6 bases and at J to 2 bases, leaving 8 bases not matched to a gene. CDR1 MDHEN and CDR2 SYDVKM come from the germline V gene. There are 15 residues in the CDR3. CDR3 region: CASRPTGGQTYEQYF. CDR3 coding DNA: TGTGCCAGCAGACCCACAGGGGGCCAGACCTACGAGCAGTACTTC.

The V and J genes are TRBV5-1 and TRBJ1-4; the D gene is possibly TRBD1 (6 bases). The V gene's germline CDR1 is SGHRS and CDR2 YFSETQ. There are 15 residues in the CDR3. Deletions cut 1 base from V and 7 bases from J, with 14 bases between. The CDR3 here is CASSLLGAGIEKLFF. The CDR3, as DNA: TGCGCCAGCAGCTTGCTGGGGGCAGGAATTGAAAAACTGTTTTTT.

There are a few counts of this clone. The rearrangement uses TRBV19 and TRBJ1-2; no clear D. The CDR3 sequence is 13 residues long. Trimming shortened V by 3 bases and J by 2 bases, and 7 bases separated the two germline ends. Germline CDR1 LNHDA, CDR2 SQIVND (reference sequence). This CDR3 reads CASSILGNYGYTF. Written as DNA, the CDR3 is TGTGCCAGTAGTATTCTCGGGAACTATGGCTACACCTTC.

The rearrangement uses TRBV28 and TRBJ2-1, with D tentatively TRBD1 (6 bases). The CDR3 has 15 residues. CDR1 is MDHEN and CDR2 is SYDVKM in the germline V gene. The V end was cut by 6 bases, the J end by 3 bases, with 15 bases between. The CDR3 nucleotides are TGTGCCAGCAGACTGAGGGGACACTTCTACAATGAGCAGTTCTTC. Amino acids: CASRLRGHFYNEQFF.

The chain's CDR3 is CASSPTGGTYEQYF. The CDR3, as DNA: TGTGCCAGCTCACCTACCGGCGGAACCTACGAGCAGTACTTC. V gene TRBV18 combines with J gene TRBJ2-7; no reliable D call. V lost 3 bases to trimming and J lost 2 bases, with 11 bases between them. Germline V gives CDR1 KGHSH, CDR2 LQKENI. This CDR3 has 14 amino acids.

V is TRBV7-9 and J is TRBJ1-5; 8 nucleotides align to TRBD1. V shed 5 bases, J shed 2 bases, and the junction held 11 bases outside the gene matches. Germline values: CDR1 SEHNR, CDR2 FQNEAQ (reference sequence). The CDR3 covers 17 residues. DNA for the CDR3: TGTGCCAGCAGCCCAGACAGGGGAACCGGGGGCAATCAGCCCCAGCATTTT. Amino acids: CASSPDRGTGGNQPQHF.

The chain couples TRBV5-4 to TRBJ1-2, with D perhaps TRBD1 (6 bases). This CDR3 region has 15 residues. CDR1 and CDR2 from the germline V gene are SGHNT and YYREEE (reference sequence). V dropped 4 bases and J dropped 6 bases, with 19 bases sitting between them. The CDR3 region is CASSTLGHAWDGYTF. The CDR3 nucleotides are TGTGCCAGCAGCACCTTGGGACACGCCTGGGATGGCTACACCTTC.

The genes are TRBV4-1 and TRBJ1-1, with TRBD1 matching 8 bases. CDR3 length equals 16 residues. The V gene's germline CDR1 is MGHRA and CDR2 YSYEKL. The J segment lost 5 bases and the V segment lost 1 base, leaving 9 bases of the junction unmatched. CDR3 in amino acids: CASSQAPGQVLTEAFF. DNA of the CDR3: TGCGCCAGCAGCCAAGCGCCGGGACAGGTTTTAACTGAAGCTTTCTTT.

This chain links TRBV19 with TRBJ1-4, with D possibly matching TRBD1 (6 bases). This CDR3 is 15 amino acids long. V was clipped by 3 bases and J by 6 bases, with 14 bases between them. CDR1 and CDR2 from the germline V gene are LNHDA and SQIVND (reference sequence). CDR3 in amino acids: CASSIPQGLYEKLFF. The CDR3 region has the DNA TGTGCCAGTAGTATCCCCCAGGGGCTTTATGAAAAACTGTTTTTT.

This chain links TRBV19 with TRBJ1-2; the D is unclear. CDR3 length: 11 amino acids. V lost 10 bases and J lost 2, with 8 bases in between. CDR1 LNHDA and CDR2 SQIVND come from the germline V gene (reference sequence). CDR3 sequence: CATWENYGYTF. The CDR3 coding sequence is TGTGCCACATGGGAGAACTATGGCTACACCTTC.

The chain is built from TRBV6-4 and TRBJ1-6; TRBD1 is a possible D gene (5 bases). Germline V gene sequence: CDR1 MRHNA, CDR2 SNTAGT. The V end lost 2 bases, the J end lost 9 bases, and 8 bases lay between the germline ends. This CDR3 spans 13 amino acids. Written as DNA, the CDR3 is TGTGCCAGCAGTGACCGGGGGGGTTCACCCCTCCACTTT. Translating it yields CASSDRGGSPLHF.

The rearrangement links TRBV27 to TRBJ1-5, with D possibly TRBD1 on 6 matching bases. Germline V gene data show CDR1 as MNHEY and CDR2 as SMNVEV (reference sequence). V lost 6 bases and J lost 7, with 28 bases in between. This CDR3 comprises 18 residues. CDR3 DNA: TGTGCCAGCAGCCCGAGACTACTACAGGGAAGGGCTGAGCAGCCCCAGCATTTT. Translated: CASSPRLLQGRAEQPQHF.

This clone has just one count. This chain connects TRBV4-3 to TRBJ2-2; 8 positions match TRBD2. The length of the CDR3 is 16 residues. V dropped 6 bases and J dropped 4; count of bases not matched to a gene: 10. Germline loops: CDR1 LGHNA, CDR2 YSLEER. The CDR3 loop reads CASRRGGPRATGELFF. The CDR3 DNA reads TGCGCCAGCAGACGGGGGGGCCCTCGAGCCACCGGGGAGCTGTTTTTT.

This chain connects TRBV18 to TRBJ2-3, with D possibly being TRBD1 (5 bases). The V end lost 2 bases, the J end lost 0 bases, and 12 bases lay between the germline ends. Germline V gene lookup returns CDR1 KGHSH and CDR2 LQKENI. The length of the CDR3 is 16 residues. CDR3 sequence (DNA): TGTGCCAGCTCACCAGTGGCAGGGCTAAGCACAGATACGCAGTATTTT. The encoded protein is CASSPVAGLSTDTQYF.

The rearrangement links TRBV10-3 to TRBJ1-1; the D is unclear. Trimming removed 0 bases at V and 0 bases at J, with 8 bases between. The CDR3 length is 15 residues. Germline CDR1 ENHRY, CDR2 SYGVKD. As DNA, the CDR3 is TGTGCCATCAGTGAGTCCTGGGGAGTGAACACTGAAGCTTTCTTT. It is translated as CAISESWGVNTEAFF.

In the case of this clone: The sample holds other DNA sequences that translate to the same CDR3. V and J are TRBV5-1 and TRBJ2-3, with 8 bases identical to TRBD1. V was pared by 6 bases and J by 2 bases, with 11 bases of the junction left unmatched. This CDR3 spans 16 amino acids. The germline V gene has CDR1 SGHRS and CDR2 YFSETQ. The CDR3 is CASMRQGMRYTDTQYF. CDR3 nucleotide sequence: TGCGCCAGCATGAGACAGGGGATGAGGTACACAGATACGCAGTATTTT. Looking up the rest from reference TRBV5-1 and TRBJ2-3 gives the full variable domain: KAGVTQTPRYLIKTRGQQVTLSCSPISGHRSVSWYQQTPGQGLQFLFEYFSETQRNKGNFPGRFSGRQFSNSRSEMNVSTLELGDSALYLCASMRQGMRYTDTQYFGPGTRLTVL.

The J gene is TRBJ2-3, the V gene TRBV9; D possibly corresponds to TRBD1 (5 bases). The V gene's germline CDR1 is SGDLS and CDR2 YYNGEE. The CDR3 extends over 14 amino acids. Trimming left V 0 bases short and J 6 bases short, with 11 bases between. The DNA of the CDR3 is TGTGCCAGCAGCGTAGCTTCAGGGCCCGATACGCAGTATTTT. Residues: CASSVASGPDTQYF.

The CDR3 region is CASSTRLAANNEQFF. Here the CDR3 DNA reads TGTGCCAGCAGTACTCGACTAGCGGCCAACAATGAGCAGTTCTTC. The chain joins TRBV7-6 to TRBJ2-1, with TRBD2 identical over 9 bases. The CDR3 contains 15 residues. Germline lookup yields CDR1 SGHVS and CDR2 FNYEAQ. Germline trimming cut 6 bases from V and 5 bases from J; bases unmatched to any gene: 8.

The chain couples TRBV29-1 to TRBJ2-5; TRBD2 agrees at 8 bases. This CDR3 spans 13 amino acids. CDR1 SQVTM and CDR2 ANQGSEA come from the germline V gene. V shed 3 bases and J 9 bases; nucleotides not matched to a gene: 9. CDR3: CSVDGGAVKAQYF. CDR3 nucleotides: TGCAGCGTTGACGGGGGGGCCGTGAAGGCCCAGTACTTC.

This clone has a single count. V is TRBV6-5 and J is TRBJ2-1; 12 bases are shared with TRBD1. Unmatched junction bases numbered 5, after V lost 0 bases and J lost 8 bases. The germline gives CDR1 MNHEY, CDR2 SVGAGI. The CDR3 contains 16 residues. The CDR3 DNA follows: TGTGCCAGCAGTTACTCTCCGGGACAGGGGGCGGATGAGCAGTTCTTC. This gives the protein CASSYSPGQGADEQFF.

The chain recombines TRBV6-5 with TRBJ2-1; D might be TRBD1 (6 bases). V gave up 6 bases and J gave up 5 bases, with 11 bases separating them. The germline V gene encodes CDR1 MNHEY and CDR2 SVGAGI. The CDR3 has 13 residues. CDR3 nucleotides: TGTGCCAGCAGCGTAACAGGGAACAATGAGCAGTTCTTC. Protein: CASSVTGNNEQFF.

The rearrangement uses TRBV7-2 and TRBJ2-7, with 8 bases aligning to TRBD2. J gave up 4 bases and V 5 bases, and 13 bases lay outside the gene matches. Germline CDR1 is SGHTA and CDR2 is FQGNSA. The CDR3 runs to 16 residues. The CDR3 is CASSPIFGGAVYEQYF. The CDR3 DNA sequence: TGTGCCAGCAGCCCCATTTTCGGGGGGGCCGTTTACGAGCAGTACTTC.

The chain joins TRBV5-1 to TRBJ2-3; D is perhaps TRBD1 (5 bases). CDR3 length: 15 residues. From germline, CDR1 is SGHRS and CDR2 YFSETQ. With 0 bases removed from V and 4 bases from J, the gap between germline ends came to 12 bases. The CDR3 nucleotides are TGCGCCAGCAGCTTGGGGGGCTCCTGGGCAGATACGCAGTATTTT. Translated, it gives CASSLGGSWADTQYF.

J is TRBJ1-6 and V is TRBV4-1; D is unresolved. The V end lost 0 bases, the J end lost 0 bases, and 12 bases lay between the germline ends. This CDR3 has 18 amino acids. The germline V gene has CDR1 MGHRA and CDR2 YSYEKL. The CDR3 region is CASSQDPRGSSYNSPLHF. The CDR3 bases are TGCGCCAGCAGCCAAGATCCCCGAGGGAGCTCCTATAATTCACCCCTCCACTTT.

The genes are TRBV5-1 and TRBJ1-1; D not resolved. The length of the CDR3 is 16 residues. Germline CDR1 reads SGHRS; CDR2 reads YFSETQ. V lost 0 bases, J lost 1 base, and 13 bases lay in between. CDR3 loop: CASSLGLFNKNTEAFF. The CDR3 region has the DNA TGCGCCAGCAGCTTGGGTCTCTTTAACAAGAACACTGAAGCTTTCTTT.

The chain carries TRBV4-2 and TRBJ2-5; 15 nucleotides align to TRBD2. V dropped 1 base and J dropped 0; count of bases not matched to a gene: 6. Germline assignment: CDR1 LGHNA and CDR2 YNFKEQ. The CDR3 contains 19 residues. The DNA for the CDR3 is TGTGCCAGCAGCCAAGCGGGACTAGCGGGGGGCCGGTACCAAGAGACCCAGTACTTC. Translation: CASSQAGLAGGRYQETQYF.

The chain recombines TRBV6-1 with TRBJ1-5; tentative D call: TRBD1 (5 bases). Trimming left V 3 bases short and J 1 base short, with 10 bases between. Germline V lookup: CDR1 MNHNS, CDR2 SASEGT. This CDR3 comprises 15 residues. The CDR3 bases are TGTGCCAGCAGTGAGGTGGGGGGAAGCAATCAGCCCCAGCATTTT. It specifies CASSEVGGSNQPQHF.

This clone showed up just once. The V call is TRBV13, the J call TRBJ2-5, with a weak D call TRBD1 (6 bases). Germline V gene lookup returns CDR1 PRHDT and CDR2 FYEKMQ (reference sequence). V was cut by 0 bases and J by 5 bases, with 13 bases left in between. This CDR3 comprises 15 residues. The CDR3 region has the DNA TGTGCCAGCAGCTTAGGCAGGGGACGGAGGGAGACCCAGTACTTC. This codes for CASSLGRGRRETQYF.

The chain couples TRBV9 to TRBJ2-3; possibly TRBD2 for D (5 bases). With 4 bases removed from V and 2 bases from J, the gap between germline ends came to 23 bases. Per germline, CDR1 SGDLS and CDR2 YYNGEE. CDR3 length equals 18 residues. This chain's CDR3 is CASSLATGLPINTDTQYF. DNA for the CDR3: TGTGCCAGCAGCCTAGCTACCGGACTCCCCATCAACACAGATACGCAGTATTTT.

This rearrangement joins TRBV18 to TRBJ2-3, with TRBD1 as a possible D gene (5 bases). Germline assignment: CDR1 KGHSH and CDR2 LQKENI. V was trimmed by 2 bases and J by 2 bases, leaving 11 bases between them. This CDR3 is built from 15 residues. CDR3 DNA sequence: TGTGCCAGCTCACCAATAACAGGCACCACAGATACGCAGTATTTT. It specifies CASSPITGTTDTQYF.

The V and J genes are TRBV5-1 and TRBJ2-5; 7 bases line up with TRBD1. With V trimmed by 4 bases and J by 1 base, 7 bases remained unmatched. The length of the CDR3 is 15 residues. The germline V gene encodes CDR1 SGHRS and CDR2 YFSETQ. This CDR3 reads CASSTKGAAQETQYF. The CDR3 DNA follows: TGCGCCAGCAGCACTAAGGGGGCGGCCCAAGAGACCCAGTACTTC. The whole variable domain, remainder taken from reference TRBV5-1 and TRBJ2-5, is KAGVTQTPRYLIKTRGQQVTLSCSPISGHRSVSWYQQTPGQGLQFLFEYFSETQRNKGNFPGRFSGRQFSNSRSEMNVSTLELGDSALYLCASSTKGAAQETQYFGPGTRLLVL.

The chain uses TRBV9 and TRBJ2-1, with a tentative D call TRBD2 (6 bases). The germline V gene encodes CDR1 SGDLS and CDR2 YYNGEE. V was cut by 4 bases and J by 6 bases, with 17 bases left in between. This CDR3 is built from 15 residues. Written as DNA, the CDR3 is TGTGCCAGCAGCCCCCCCGGGGGTTCTTCCAATGAGCAGTTCTTC. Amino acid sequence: CASSPPGGSSNEQFF.